One sample yielded the 5 T cell receptor beta chains listed below, sequenced in a study of vaccination effects on CD4 cells after COVID-19. Ahead of sequencing, the ViraFEST assay grew antigen-specific CD4+ T cells using viral peptide pools. Isolating CD4+ T cells followed around nine days of culture. Nobody among the vaccine recipients had prior SARS-CoV-2 infection (nucleocapsid antibodies were negative). Clones were sequenced by immunoSEQ multiplex PCR, and TCRdb holds only the in-frame ones, with some missing. The table shows some 60,000 clones, with 65% to 85% occurring only once. These receptors have no known antigen. Sequenced material: CD4+ T cells from PBMCs cultured with HCoV-NL63 spike peptides, taken before COVID-19 vaccination. Receptors originate from a human donor who received a COVID-19 vaccine.

The chain couples TRBV19 to TRBJ1-5; 10 nucleotides align to TRBD1. CDR1 LNHDA and CDR2 SQIVND come from the germline V gene (reference sequence). The CDR3 length is 15 residues. J was trimmed by 5 bases and V by 3 bases; bases with no gene match: 4. CDR3 coding DNA: TGTGCCAGTAGTATGCCCGGGACAGGGGATCAGCCCCAGCATTTT. Its translation is CASSMPGTGDQPQHF. The full variable domain, completed using reference TRBV19 and TRBJ1-5, is DGGITQSPKYLFRKEGQNVTLSCEQNLNHDAMYWYRQDPGQGLRLIYYSQIVNDFQKGDIAEGYSVSREKKESFPLTVTSAQKNPTAFYLCASSMPGTGDQPQHFGDGTRLSIL.

This clone has just a few counts. The rearrangement uses TRBV2 and TRBJ2-2, with a weak D call TRBD2 (5 bases). V lost 6 bases to trimming and J lost 4 bases, with 21 bases between them. Germline V CDR1 and CDR2: SNHLY, FYNNEI. The CDR3 extends over 17 amino acids. The CDR3 coding sequence is TGTGCCAGCAGGAGGTCGTCGGGCGTGGCGGGCACCGGGGAGCTGTTTTTT. Encoded protein: CASRRSSGVAGTGELFF.

The chain links TRBV25-1 to TRBJ2-3; 12 bases map to TRBD2. Looked up from germline, CDR1 is MGHDK and CDR2 is SYGVNS. Trimming cost V 2 bases and J 3 bases; bases outside gene matches: 6. The CDR3 is 17 residues long. CDR3 protein: CASSEGLTSGGTDTQYF. For the CDR3, the DNA is TGTGCCAGCAGTGAAGGCCTGACTAGCGGGGGTACAGATACGCAGTATTTT.

The rearrangement joins TRBV19 to TRBJ1-1; perhaps TRBD1 as D (6 bases). Trimming stripped 7 bases from V and 0 bases from J, with 15 bases between. The CDR3 runs to 15 residues. Germline V gene lookup returns CDR1 LNHDA and CDR2 SQIVND (reference sequence). The CDR3 loop is CASIPRRGVNTEAFF. The CDR3 nucleotides are TGTGCCAGTATCCCCCGCAGGGGCGTGAACACTGAAGCTTTCTTT.

The rearrangement joins TRBV29-1 to TRBJ1-2; perhaps TRBD1 as D (6 bases). Trimming stripped 0 bases from V and 3 bases from J, with 17 bases between. Germline V gene data show CDR1 as SQVTM and CDR2 as ANQGSEA. The CDR3 is 16 amino acids. The CDR3 protein is CSVEDRLAGVYYGYTF. Written as DNA, the CDR3 is TGCAGCGTTGAAGATCGATTGGCAGGGGTATACTATGGCTACACCTTC.